The present TCR beta chain was sequenced within a study of blood T cell repertoires in COVID-19. The wider study: The United States, Italy and Spain provided the acute and convalescent COVID-19 samples. In each case, the material was cDNA or gDNA derived from T cells, B-cell-depleted T cells, or PBMCs.

The CDR3 has 14 amino acids. The V segment lost 2 bases and the J segment 1 base; nucleotides outside the gene matches: 1. CDR1 is SGHRS and CDR2 is YFSETQ in the germline V gene. In the original workflow: Amplifying reference gene primers gave estimates of nucleated cell counts. Sequenced by immunoSEQ multiplex PCR; TCRdb stores in-frame clones only, minus some. V and J calls and clone size are as listed in that table; D and trimming were resolved from the DNA. The repertoire holds 20,000 to 30,000 clones, roughly nine tenths seen once, with 7.5% to 10% in the top ten. The chain links TRBV5-1 to TRBJ1-1; 8 bases map to TRBD1. Sample: peripheral blood. The clonotype originates from a man between 70 and 80 years old with acute or convalescent COVID-19. The CDR3 region is CASSLDRGNTEAFF. The CDR3 DNA reads as TGCGCCAGCAGCTTAGACAGGGGGAACACTGAAGCTTTCTTT.